This TCR beta chain was found in a study of T cells in Graves' hyperthyroidism and ophthalmopathy (dated by TCRdb to between 2018 and 2021). Looking at the study overall: Peripheral blood samples were taken at the time of initial diagnosis, prior to any treatment. A discovery cohort of about a hundred patients, fewer than 50 with Graves' ophthalmopathy and roughly 59 with stable Graves' hyperthyroidism, was used to find distinguishing TCR V-J signatures. Prospective prediction of ophthalmopathy was tested in an independent validation cohort consisting of roughly 19 hyperthyroidism patients and approximately 16 patients who later progressed to ophthalmopathy. The 100 discovery patients were divided at random into training and test sets in a 7:3 ratio. In addition, the study compared T-cell repertoires in thyroid tissue and in blood from about six Graves' hyperthyroidism patients. After sampling, hyperthyroidism patients received methimazole starting at 30 mg daily, and ophthalmopathy patients received high-dose intravenous methylprednisolone. The paper reports TCR Vbeta CDR3 sequencing of fewer than 150 peripheral blood samples: around 45 ophthalmopathy, over 70 hyperthyroidism and roughly 17 progressor patients.

Points the paper makes about the study in general: No statistical method was used to set the sample size in advance, and investigators knew the group allocation. During validation, the model predicted progression to ophthalmopathy a median of approximately 7 months ahead of onset, with more than 55% sensitivity and around 73% specificity. In cross-validation, a model built on a 13 V-J signature told ophthalmopathy apart from stable hyperthyroidism with under 90% sensitivity and around 81% specificity, and in testing the same model reached 80%/75%. Most expanded thyroid clonotypes (frequency above 0.001) were also found in blood, which suggests that blood repertoires may mirror thyroid immune responses.

Amplification of TCR beta CDR3 regions was carried out from RNA transcripts. The TCR CDR3 was subjected to a first round of RT-PCR using the HTBI primer set and the Qiagen OneStep RT-PCR kit. Libraries were constructed in a second round of multiplex PCR, after which size selection and purification were carried out. Paired-end sequencing of the libraries was performed with 100 bp reads on an Illumina HiSeq2000. The published analysis was carried out like this. SOAPnuke was used to process the raw data, with reads discarded if the reads contained adapters or uncalled bases, had a mean Phred below 15, or lacked an exact constant-primer or identifier match. COPE v1.2.5 was used to merge high-quality paired reads, and clonotypes were defined as unique nucleotide sequences. Clonotypes were aligned to IMGT TRBV, TRBD and TRBJ reference segments using MiTCR v1.1. The analysis was restricted to V-J combinations with a frequency above 0.0001, which together covered 99.2% of the repertoires. The TCS score was defined as F50 (clonal expansion) divided by E x V (chaos), with BLOSUM62-based TCRdist calculated between CDR3 peptides within each V-J. Welch's t-statistics and random forest reduced fewer than 550 V-J features to 13, which were used in a naive Bayes classifier (R e1071). TCRdb itself trimmed the public reads at Q25 with fastp, ran MiXCR and retained productive beta chains. Rows are unified per CDR3 protein, each entry keeping the most common DNA and genes. It is TCRdb's table, rather than the study itself, that gives the V and J calls and clone size. The table for this sample lists 400,000 to 600,000 distinct CDR3 sequences; less than 25% of them were counted only once. Of the sample, approximately 26% is held by the ten largest clones.

Graves' hyperthyroidism was defined as stable when no progression to ophthalmopathy occurred over 18 months of follow-up. Hyperthyroidism patients were newly diagnosed, with disease duration under 2 months, and aged 18 to 65 years. The study excluded patients with uncontrolled infections, other autoimmune diseases, pregnancy or lactation. Diagnoses were established on the basis of clinical symptoms, serum thyroxine and TRAb, thyroid ultrasound, and orbital computed tomography. PBMCs were separated from 10 ml of fresh peripheral blood using Ficoll-Paque density gradient centrifugation. Total RNA was extracted using Trizol reagent, and RNA quality was assessed on an Agilent 2100 Bioanalyzer. The CDR3 holds 15 amino acids from the cysteine to the phenylalanine. CDR3 DNA only is kept here, 45 bases in frame from base 1. In the germline V gene, CDR1 corresponds to MGHRA and CDR2 to YSYEKL. Trimming at the junction amounts to 3 bases on V and 3 bases on J, and the germline ends lie 14 bases apart.

Worth noting for this clonotype: No antigen is known for it. It has no much larger one-base neighbor in the sample; base qualities were not kept.

The rearrangement joined TRBV4-1 to TRBJ1-1, with the D gene not clear enough to name. The sequencing sample was made of blood. The sequence derives from a man in his late teens or twenties with Graves' hyperthyroidism. The DNA sequence is TGCGCCAGCAGCCATGCAAAGATTTCGGACACTGAAGCTTTCTTT. Its translation reads: CASSHAKISDTEAFF.